Included here is one T cell receptor beta chain sequence, with context. As yet, its antigen is unknown. The sample belongs to a study of blood T cells in healthy people across ages. Study-wide findings and caveats: TCR beta diversity per million T cells fell roughly linearly with age.

CDR3 length: 13 amino acids. V shed 1 base and J shed 11 bases, with 11 bases lying between them. Through a sample-barcoded 5' primer and a J-beta primer mix, a second PCR was run for roughly 7 to 12 cycles. Via MiXCR, TCRdb re-called the 5' RACE reads, giving one row per CDR3 protein. The data contain approximately 600,000 distinct CDR3 sequences, 58% of them singletons. The sample taken for sequencing was blood. The source is a man between 60 and 70 years old in good health. This chain links TRBV12-3 or TRBV12-4 with TRBJ1-4; D perhaps matches TRBD1 (5 bases). CDR3 nucleotides: TGTGCCAGCAGTTTAGGGACGGGGGATAAACTGTTTTTT. This codes for CASSLGTGDKLFF.